One sample yielded the 9 T cell receptor beta chains listed below, sequenced in a study of blood T cells in healthy people across ages. Using a J-beta primer mix together with a sample-barcoded 5' primer, a second PCR was run for roughly 6 to 12 cycles. TCRdb re-called the 5' RACE reads through MiXCR, storing one row per CDR3 protein. The sample carries hundreds of thousands of distinct CDR3 sequences, approximately 39% recorded once. Sequenced input: blood. Receptors were obtained from a woman aged 60-75 years in good health.

This chain joins TRBV12-3 or TRBV12-4 and TRBJ1-1; 7 bases line up with TRBD1. J gave up 7 bases and V 2 bases, and 1 base lay outside the gene matches. There are 12 residues in the CDR3. CDR3 protein: CASSLQGDEAFF. The DNA for the CDR3 is TGTGCCAGCAGTTTACAGGGGGATGAAGCTTTCTTT.

This chain connects TRBV12-3 or TRBV12-4 to TRBJ1-2, with D possibly being TRBD1 (6 bases). The CDR3 contains 14 residues. The ends were cut back, 6 bases at V and 3 bases at J, with 14 bases in the middle. CDR3 loop: CASSLGQTYYGYTF. DNA of the CDR3: TGTGCCAGCAGCCTCGGACAGACTTACTATGGCTACACCTTC.

Only a few counts were recorded for this clonotype. J is TRBJ2-7 and V is TRBV20-1; TRBD1 matches 9 bases. The CDR3 is made up of 13 amino acids. V was clipped by 5 bases and J by 1 base; unmatched bases: 3. The germline V gene has CDR1 DFQATT and CDR2 SNEGSKA (reference sequence). The CDR3: CSARTGASYEQYF. As DNA, the CDR3 is TGCAGTGCTCGGACAGGGGCGTCCTACGAGCAGTACTTC.

This chain joins TRBV3-1 and TRBJ2-1, with D unclear. The CDR3 runs 12 residues. Per germline, CDR1 LGHDT and CDR2 YNNKEL (reference sequence). With 1 base removed from V and 10 bases from J, the gap between germline ends came to 8 bases. The CDR3 reads CASSQGRLEQFF. CDR3 DNA sequence: TGTGCCAGCAGCCAAGGGCGCCTCGAGCAGTTCTTC.

The rearrangement joins TRBV7-9 to TRBJ1-2; TRBD1 is a possible D gene (5 bases). Germline V gene sequence: CDR1 SEHNR, CDR2 FQNEAQ (reference sequence). With 1 base removed from V and 2 bases from J, the gap between germline ends came to 11 bases. The CDR3 consists of 15 residues. CDR3 coding DNA: TGTGCCAGCAGCTTAGAAGGGACGGCAAACTATGGCTACACCTTC. It translates to CASSLEGTANYGYTF.

The chain is built from TRBV20-1 and TRBJ1-5; 9 positions agree with TRBD1. CDR3 length: 12 amino acids. V shed 6 bases, J shed 8 bases, and the junction held 5 bases outside the gene matches. Germline values: CDR1 DFQATT, CDR2 SNEGSKA (reference sequence). The CDR3 reads CSARDRDEPQHF. CDR3 nucleotides: TGCAGTGCCCGGGACAGGGACGAGCCCCAGCATTTT.

V and J are TRBV27 and TRBJ2-3; D not certain. Germline V gene lookup returns CDR1 MNHEY and CDR2 SMNVEV (reference sequence). V lost 7 bases, J lost 2 bases, and 7 bases lay in between. The CDR3 runs to 12 residues. This CDR3 is CASTSPTDTQYF. The CDR3 DNA reads TGTGCCAGCACTTCCCCCACAGATACGCAGTATTTT.

This sequence joins TRBV7-2 and TRBJ2-5, with D perhaps matching TRBD2 (5 bases). The CDR3 contains 14 residues. Trimming removed 2 bases at V and 11 bases at J, with 18 bases between. Per germline, CDR1 SGHTA and CDR2 FQGNSA. The DNA of the CDR3 is TGTGCCAGCAGCTTATCGGCAGACTACAATGAGCAGTACTTC. Translation gives CASSLSADYNEQYF. Full variable domain (rest looked up from reference TRBV7-2 and TRBJ2-5): GAGVSQSPSNKVTEKGKDVELRCDPISGHTALYWYRQSLGQGLEFLIYFQGNSAPDKSGLPSDRFSAERTGGSVSTLTIQRTQQEDSAVYLCASSLSADYNEQYFGPGTRLLVL.

The chain links TRBV7-2 to TRBJ1-2; D is possibly TRBD1 (6 bases). The CDR3 has 14 residues. From germline, CDR1 is SGHTA and CDR2 FQGNSA. Trimming removed 5 bases at V and 8 bases at J, with 18 bases between. CDR3 in DNA: TGTGCCAGCAGCACTCCGGTCGGGGGGCAAGGCTACACCTTC. Amino acid sequence: CASSTPVGGQGYTF. Using reference TRBV7-2 and TRBJ1-2 for the parts outside the CDR3, the full variable domain is GAGVSQSPSNKVTEKGKDVELRCDPISGHTALYWYRQSLGQGLEFLIYFQGNSAPDKSGLPSDRFSAERTGGSVSTLTIQRTQQEDSAVYLCASSTPVGGQGYTFGSGTRLTVV.